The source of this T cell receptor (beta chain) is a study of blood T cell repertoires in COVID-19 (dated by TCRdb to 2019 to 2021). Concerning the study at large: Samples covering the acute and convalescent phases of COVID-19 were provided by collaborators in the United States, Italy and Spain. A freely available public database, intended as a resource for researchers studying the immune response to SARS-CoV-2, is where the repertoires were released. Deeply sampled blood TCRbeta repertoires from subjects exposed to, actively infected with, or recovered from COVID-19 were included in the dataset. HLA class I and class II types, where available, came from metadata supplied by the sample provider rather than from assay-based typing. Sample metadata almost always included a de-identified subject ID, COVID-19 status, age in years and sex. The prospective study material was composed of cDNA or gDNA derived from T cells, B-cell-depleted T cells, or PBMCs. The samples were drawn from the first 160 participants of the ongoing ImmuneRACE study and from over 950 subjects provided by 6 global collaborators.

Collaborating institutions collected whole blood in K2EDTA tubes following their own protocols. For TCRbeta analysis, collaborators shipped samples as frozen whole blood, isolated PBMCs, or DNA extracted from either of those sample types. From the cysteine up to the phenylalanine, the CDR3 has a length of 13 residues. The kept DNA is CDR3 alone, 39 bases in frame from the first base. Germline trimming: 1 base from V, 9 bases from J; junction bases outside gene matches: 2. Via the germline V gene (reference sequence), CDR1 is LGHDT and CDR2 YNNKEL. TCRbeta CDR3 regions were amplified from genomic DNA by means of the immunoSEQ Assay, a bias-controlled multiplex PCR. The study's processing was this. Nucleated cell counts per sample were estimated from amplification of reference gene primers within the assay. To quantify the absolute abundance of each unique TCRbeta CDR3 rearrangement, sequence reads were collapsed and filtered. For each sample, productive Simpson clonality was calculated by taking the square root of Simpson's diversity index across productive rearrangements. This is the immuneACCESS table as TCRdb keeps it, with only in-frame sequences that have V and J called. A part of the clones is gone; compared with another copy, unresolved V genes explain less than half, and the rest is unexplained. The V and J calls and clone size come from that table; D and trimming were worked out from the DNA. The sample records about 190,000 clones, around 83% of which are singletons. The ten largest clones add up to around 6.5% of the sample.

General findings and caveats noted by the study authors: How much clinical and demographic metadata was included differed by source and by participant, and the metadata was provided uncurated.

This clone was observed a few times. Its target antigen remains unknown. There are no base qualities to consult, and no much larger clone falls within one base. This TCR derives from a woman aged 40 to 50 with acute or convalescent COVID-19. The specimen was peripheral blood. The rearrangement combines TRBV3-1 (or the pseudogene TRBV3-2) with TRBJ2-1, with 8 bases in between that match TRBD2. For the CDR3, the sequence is CASSQVREGEQFF. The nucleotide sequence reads TGTGCCAGCAGCCAAGTTCGGGAGGGTGAGCAGTTCTTC.